This T cell receptor (beta chain) was sequenced during a study of OX40 agonist ivuxolimab in advanced cancers. Study context: All patients had ivuxolimab intravenously every 2 weeks at 0.01 to 10 mg/kg. Subjects had a mean age of about 65 years, with a range of roughly 20 to 79; less than 90% were male. Among those treated, three patients had partial responses, one with hepatocellular carcinoma and two with cutaneous melanoma.

A note on this clone: Antigen: not known.

Data came from immunoSEQ multiplex PCR; TCRdb stores just in-frame clones and leaves some out. The top ten hold around 1.2% of the sample, which has roughly 99,000 clones, 91% seen once. With 1 base clipped from V and 0 bases from J, the junction kept 4 bases outside the gene matches. Germline V gives CDR1 SGDLS, CDR2 YYNGEE. CDR3 length equals 16 residues. Study findings and constraints: Patients with a partial response at 0.1-3.0 mg/kg had among the lowest clonal expansion.

The rearrangement uses TRBV9 and TRBJ2-1; TRBD2 matches at 7 bases. The input for sequencing was CD4+ or CD8+ T cells sorted from blood, taken in a trial of the OX40 agonist ivuxolimab. This clonotype originated in an adult with an advanced solid tumor such as melanoma, head and neck, liver or kidney cancer. The CDR3 sequence: CASSVSGGGSYNEQFF. For the CDR3, the DNA is TGTGCCAGCAGCGTATCGGGGGGAGGCTCCTACAATGAGCAGTTCTTC.